Listed below are T cell receptor beta chains from one sample, sequenced in a study of blood T cell repertoires in COVID-19. Assay: immunoSEQ multiplex PCR; the TCRdb copy retains only in-frame clones and omits some. The data show under 200,000 clones, approximately 86% seen once. The sample comprised PBMCs or T cells enriched from blood (not recorded which). The receptor source for this set is a woman aged 60 to 75 with acute COVID-19. The CDR3 runs from the conserved cysteine through the conserved F or W. D genes are given only for firm matches. Some rows have no size entry. The others give once, few or many, or a class for an expanded clone.

TRBV7-9	TRBD1	.	14	TRBJ1-5	TGTGCCAGCAGCTCTGGGGACAGGGGTCAGCCCCAGCATTTT	CASSSGDRGQPQHF
TRBV6-1	.	.	15	TRBJ1-1	TGTGCCAGCAGTGAAGCGCAGGGCGTGAACACTGAAGCTTTCTTT	CASSEAQGVNTEAFF
TRBV27	.	.	15	TRBJ2-1	TGTGCCAGCGTTCCCGGGGCGGGGCCGTACAATGAGCAGTTCTTC	CASVPGAGPYNEQFF
TRBV4-3	.	.	16	TRBJ1-1	TGCGCCAGCAGCCAAGAGGTTCAGGGGCCGGGTACTGAAGCTTTCTTT	CASSQEVQGPGTEAFF
TRBV30	.	.	13	TRBJ1-2	TGTGCCTGGATCGACACGGTTAGCTATGGCTACACCTTC	CAWIDTVSYGYTF
TRBV6-5	TRBD1	once	14	TRBJ1-1	TGTGCCAGCAGTTTCCATGGACAGGGGGTGGAAACTTTCTTT	CASSFHGQGVETFF
TRBV28	.	few	14	TRBJ2-1	TGTGCCAGCAGTTCAGGAGGGTCCTACAATGAGCAGTTCTTC	CASSSGGSYNEQFF
TRBV29-1	.	.	14	TRBJ2-2	TGCAGCGTGATCGGACAAATGAACACCGGGGAGCTGTTTTTT	CSVIGQMNTGELFF
TRBV11-2	.	once	16	TRBJ1-6	TGTGCCAGCAGCTTAGACTCGGGGGGTACTAATTCACCCCTCCACTTT	CASSLDSGGTNSPLHF
TRBV5-1	.	.	15	TRBJ2-5	TGCGCCAGCCGCAAGGGTTCGGGCCCGGGGGAGACCCAGTACTTC	CASRKGSGPGETQYF
TRBV5-6	.	.	11	TRBJ2-7	TGTGCCAGCAGCTTGGCCCTAGAGCAGTACTTC	CASSLALEQYF
TRBV6-4	.	.	15	TRBJ1-5	TGTGCCAGCAGCGATGAGGCGTATAGCAATCAGCCCCAGCATTTT	CASSDEAYSNQPQHF
TRBV19	.	.	19	TRBJ2-3	TGTGCCGCAAACCCCTCTCTAGCGCCACAGGTCCCTAGCACAGATACGCAGTATTTT	CAANPSLAPQVPSTDTQYF
TRBV2	.	.	14	TRBJ2-2	TGTGCCAGCAGCTCAGGGTCGAACACCGGGGAGCTGTTTTTT	CASSSGSNTGELFF
TRBV6-5	TRBD2	.	14	TRBJ2-7	TGTGCCAGCAGGCACACTAGCGGGAGAACCGAGCAGTACTTC	CASRHTSGRTEQYF
TRBV9	TRBD2	.	17	TRBJ2-1	TGTGCCAGCAGCGTAGGGGCTAGCGGGAGGGCCTTGGATGAGCAGTTCTTC	CASSVGASGRALDEQFF
TRBV27	TRBD2	.	15	TRBJ2-1	TGTGCCAGCAGTATAAAGCGGGAGTACTACAATGAGCAGTTCTTC	CASSIKREYYNEQFF
TRBV14	.	.	11	TRBJ2-1	TGTGCCAGCAGCGCCCACCTTAGGCAGTTCTTC	CASSAHLRQFF
TRBV29-1	.	.	12	TRBJ2-1	TGCAGCGTTGTTTTCCAAGGCACAGGGCAGTTCTTC	CSVVFQGTGQFF
TRBV4-3	TRBD2	.	16	TRBJ2-3	TGCGCCAGCAGCCAAGTGGCCCTAGCGGTCACAGATACGCAGTATTTT	CASSQVALAVTDTQYF
TRBV5-1	TRBD1	once	14	TRBJ2-7	TGCGCCAGCAGCTTGGGGACAGGAGCCTACGAGCAGTACTTC	CASSLGTGAYEQYF
TRBV27	.	.	15	TRBJ1-5	TGTGCCAGCAGTTTATGGTCTATCCCCAATCAGCCCCAGCATTTT	CASSLWSIPNQPQHF
TRBV7-9	TRBD1	.	17	TRBJ2-4	TGTGCCAGCAGCCCAAAGGGCGGACAGGGGGCCAAAAACATTCAGTACTTC	CASSPKGGQGAKNIQYF
TRBV7-9	.	.	10	TRBJ1-4	TGTGCCACAGGGGATGAAAAACTGTTTTTT	CATGDEKLFF
TRBV30	.	.	14	TRBJ1-1	TGTGCCTGGAGTGCCGCTGATAGGAACACTGAAGCTTTCTTT	CAWSAADRNTEAFF
TRBV7-2	.	.	14	TRBJ1-4	TGTGCCAGCAGCTTAGCACAGGGTAATGAAAAACTGTTTTTT	CASSLAQGNEKLFF
TRBV7-9	.	.	13	TRBJ1-4	TGTGCCAGCAGCCTACTATCGGGGGAAAAACTGTTTTTT	CASSLLSGEKLFF
TRBV5-1	.	.	16	TRBJ2-7	TGCGCCAGCAGCTTGGTAGGAGGGGCCGGTACCTACGAGCAGTACTTC	CASSLVGGAGTYEQYF
TRBV6-5	TRBD1	.	12	TRBJ1-4	TGTGCCAGCAGGACAGGGAGTGAAAAACTGTTTTTT	CASRTGSEKLFF
TRBV19	TRBD1	.	16	TRBJ1-4	TGTGCCAGTAGTATGGGGGACAGGGGGACTAATGAAAAACTGTTTTTT	CASSMGDRGTNEKLFF
TRBV5-1	.	.	15	TRBJ1-2	TGCGCCAGCAGCTTGATCGGGGGAGGCAGCTATGGCTACACCTTC	CASSLIGGGSYGYTF
TRBV5-6	.	.	13	TRBJ2-7	TGTGCCAGCAGCAGGCACCCGGGCTACGAGCAGTACTTC	CASSRHPGYEQYF
TRBV10-1	.	.	12	TRBJ2-7	TGCGCCAGCTCCGGAGGCCCCTACGAGCAGTACTTC	CASSGGPYEQYF
TRBV30	.	.	11	TRBJ1-1	TGTGCCTGGAGTGTACTGAGTGGAGCTTTCTTT	CAWSVLSGAFF
TRBV3-1/TRBV3-2	.	.	18	TRBJ1-4	TGTGCCAGCAGCCAAGAGGTAGAAGGGGCGCGGGGTAATGAAAAACTGTTTTTT	CASSQEVEGARGNEKLFF
TRBV6-2/TRBV6-3	.	.	15	TRBJ2-7	TGTGCCAGCAGTTACTCGGAGGGAGTTGGATTCGAGCAGTACTTC	CASSYSEGVGFEQYF
TRBV4-1	.	.	14	TRBJ2-3	TGCGCCACCAGGGCAGGTTTTGACACAGATACGCAGTATTTT	CATRAGFDTDTQYF
TRBV12-3/TRBV12-4	.	.	12	TRBJ1-2	TGTGCCAGCAGTAGGGGCCGCTATGGCTACACCTTC	CASSRGRYGYTF
TRBV14	.	.	17	TRBJ1-1	TGTGCCAGCAGCCAAGTCTGGACAGCTTCGATGAACACTGAAGCTTTCTTT	CASSQVWTASMNTEAFF
TRBV6-4	TRBD2	.	16	TRBJ2-1	TGTGCCAGCAGTGAGTGCGGGGGGGGGACCTACAATGAGCAGTTCTTC	CASSECGGGTYNEQFF
TRBV11-2	TRBD2	.	15	TRBJ2-3	TGTGCCAGCAGCTTAGCGGGAGGGTACACAGATACGCAGTATTTT	CASSLAGGYTDTQYF
TRBV14	.	.	14	TRBJ1-2	TGTGCCAGCAGCCAAGATCTTTCAGGGCGCGGCTACACCTTC	CASSQDLSGRGYTF
TRBV7-8	TRBD2	few	17	TRBJ2-2	TGTGCCAGCAGCAAAGGGACTAGCGGTATCTTCACCGGGGAGCTGTTTTTT	CASSKGTSGIFTGELFF
TRBV10-1	TRBD2	.	13	TRBJ2-2	TGCGCCAGCAGGGAGAGCGGGGCCGGGGAGCTGTTTTTT	CASRESGAGELFF
TRBV21-1	.	.	16	TRBJ1-2	TGTGCCAGCAGCAAATTTGGGGCAGGGGGCAAGTATGGCTACACCTTC	CASSKFGAGGKYGYTF
TRBV24-1	TRBD1	.	15	TRBJ2-1	TGTGCCACCAGTGATTTCCGGGACAGTAACAATGAGCAGTTCTTC	CATSDFRDSNNEQFF
TRBV19	TRBD1	.	17	TRBJ1-6	TGTGCCAGTAGTACCACAGGACAGGGCGTAGGGAATTCACCCCTCCACTTT	CASSTTGQGVGNSPLHF
TRBV5-1	.	.	15	TRBJ2-3	TGCGCCAGCAGCTTGGGACGGGTAGGCACAGATACGCAGTATTTT	CASSLGRVGTDTQYF
TRBV4-1	.	.	13	TRBJ1-2	TGCGCCAGCAGCCCCCCTGGGGGCGGTGGCTACACCTTC	CASSPPGGGGYTF
TRBV19	TRBD1	few	14	TRBJ1-4	TGTGCCAGTAGTAAACAGGGGGCAAGGGAAAAACTGTTTTTT	CASSKQGAREKLFF
TRBV27	.	.	12	TRBJ1-1	TGTGCCAGCACTTCTCTCGCGGGGGTTTACTTCTTT	CASTSLAGVYFF
TRBV19	.	once	17	TRBJ1-5	TGTGCCAGTCGGGTAGGAGGATATCGGGGTGAGAATCAGCCCCAGCATTTT	CASRVGGYRGENQPQHF
TRBV19	.	.	10	TRBJ1-3	TGTGCCAGTTCTTATCGCACCATATATTTT	CASSYRTIYF
TRBV28	TRBD2	.	17	TRBJ2-1	TGTGCCAGCAGTTTACCCCAAACTAGCGGGGGTGTGGTTGAGCAGTTCTTC	CASSLPQTSGGVVEQFF
TRBV10-3	.	.	11	TRBJ1-2	TGTGCCATCAGTGGAGGCAGTGGCTACACCTTC	CAISGGSGYTF
TRBV11-2	TRBD2	.	14	TRBJ2-1	TGTGCCAGCAGCGAGGGACTATTAGGTGGTGAGCAGTTCTTC	CASSEGLLGGEQFF
TRBV6-2/TRBV6-3	.	.	15	TRBJ1-5	TGTGCCAGCAGTTACCCGGGAAAAGGCAATCAGCCCCAGCATTTT	CASSYPGKGNQPQHF